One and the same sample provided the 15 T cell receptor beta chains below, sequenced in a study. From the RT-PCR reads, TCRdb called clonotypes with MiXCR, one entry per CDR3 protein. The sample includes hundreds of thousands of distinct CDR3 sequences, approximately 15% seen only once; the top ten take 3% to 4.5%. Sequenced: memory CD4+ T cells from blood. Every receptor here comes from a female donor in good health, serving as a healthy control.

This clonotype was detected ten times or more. The CDR3 sequence: CASRTDRENKETQYF. DNA of the CDR3: TGTGCCAGCAGAACCGACCGGGAGAATAAAGAGACCCAGTACTTC. The chain uses TRBV6-6 and TRBJ2-5; D is perhaps TRBD2 (6 bases). V lost 6 bases to trimming and J lost 3 bases, with 17 bases between them. The CDR3 consists of 15 residues. CDR1 is MNHNY, CDR2 SVGAGI, per germline (reference sequence).

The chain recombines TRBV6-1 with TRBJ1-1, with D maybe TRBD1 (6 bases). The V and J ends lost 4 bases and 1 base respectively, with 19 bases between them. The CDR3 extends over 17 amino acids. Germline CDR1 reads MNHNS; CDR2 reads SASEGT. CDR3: CASSVGGLSRKNTEAFF. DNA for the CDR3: TGTGCCAGCAGTGTGGGGGGGCTATCACGAAAGAACACTGAAGCTTTCTTT.

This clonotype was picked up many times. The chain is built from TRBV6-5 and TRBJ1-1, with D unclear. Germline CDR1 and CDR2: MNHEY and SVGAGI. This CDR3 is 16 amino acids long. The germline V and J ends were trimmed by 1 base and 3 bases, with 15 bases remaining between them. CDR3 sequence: CASSYLHGGLHTEAFF. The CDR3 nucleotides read TGTGCCAGCAGTTACTTACATGGAGGGTTGCACACTGAAGCTTTCTTT.

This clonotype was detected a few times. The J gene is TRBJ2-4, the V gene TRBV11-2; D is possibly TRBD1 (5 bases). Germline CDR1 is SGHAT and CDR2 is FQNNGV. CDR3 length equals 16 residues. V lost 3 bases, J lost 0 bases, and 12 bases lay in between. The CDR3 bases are TGTGCCAGCAGCTTGCCAGGGTTGGAAGCCAAAAACATTCAGTACTTC. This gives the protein CASSLPGLEAKNIQYF.

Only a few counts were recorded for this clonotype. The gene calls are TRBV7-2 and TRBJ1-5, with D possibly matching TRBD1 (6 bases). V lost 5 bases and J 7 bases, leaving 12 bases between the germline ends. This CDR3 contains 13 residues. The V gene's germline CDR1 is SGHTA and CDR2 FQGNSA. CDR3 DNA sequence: TGTGCCAGCAGCGGACAGCGGGAGCAGCCCCAGCATTTT. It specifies CASSGQREQPQHF.

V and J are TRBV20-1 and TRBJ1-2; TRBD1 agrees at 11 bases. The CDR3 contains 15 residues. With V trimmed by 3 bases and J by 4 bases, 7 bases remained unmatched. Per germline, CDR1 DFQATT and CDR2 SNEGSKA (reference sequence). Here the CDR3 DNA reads TGCAGTGCTAGGTCCGGGACAGGGGGGGGCTATGGCTACACCTTC. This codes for CSARSGTGGGYGYTF.

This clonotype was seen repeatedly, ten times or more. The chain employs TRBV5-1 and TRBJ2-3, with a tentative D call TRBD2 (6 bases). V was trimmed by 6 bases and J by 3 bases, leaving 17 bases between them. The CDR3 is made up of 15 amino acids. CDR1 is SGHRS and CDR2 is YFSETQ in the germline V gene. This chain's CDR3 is CASTNNGRGTDTQYF. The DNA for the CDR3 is TGCGCCAGCACCAACAACGGGAGAGGGACAGATACGCAGTATTTT.

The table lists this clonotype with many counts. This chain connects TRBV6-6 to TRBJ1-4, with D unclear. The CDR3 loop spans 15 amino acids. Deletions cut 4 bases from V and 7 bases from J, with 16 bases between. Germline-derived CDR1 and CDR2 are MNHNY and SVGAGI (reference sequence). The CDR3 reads CASSFPGPSSEKLFF. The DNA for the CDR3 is TGTGCCAGCAGTTTCCCTGGACCGTCGAGTGAAAAACTGTTTTTT.

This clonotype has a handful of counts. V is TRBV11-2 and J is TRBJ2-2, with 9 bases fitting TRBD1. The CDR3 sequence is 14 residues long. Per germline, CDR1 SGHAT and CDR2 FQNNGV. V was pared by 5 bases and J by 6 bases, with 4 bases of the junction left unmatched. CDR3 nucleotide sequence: TGTGCCAGCAGCAGGACAGGGGTCGCCGGGGAGCTGTTTTTT. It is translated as CASSRTGVAGELFF.

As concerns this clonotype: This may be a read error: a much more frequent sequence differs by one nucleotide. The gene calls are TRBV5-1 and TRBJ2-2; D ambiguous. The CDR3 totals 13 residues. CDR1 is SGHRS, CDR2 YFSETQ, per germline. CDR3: CASSQSNTEELFF. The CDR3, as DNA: TGCGCCAGCAGCCAGTCCAACACCGAGGAGCTGTTTTTT.

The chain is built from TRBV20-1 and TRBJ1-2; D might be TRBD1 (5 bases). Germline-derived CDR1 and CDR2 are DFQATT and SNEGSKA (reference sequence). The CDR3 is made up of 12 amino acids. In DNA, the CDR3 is TGCAGGGGCGGGGGAGTGAGCTATGGCTACACCTTC. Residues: CRGGGVSYGYTF.

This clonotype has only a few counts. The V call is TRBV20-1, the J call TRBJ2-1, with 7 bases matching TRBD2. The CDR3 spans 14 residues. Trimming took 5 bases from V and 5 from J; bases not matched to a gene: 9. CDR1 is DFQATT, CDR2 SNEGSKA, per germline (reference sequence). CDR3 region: CSAERGSINNEQFF. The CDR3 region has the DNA TGCAGTGCTGAGCGGGGCTCAATCAACAATGAGCAGTTCTTC.

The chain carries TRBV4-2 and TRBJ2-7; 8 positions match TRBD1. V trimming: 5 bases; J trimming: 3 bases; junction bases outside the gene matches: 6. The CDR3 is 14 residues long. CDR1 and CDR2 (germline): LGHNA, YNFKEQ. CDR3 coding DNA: TGTGCCAGCAGCGCGGGACAGGACCTCTACGAGCAGTACTTC. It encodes CASSAGQDLYEQYF.

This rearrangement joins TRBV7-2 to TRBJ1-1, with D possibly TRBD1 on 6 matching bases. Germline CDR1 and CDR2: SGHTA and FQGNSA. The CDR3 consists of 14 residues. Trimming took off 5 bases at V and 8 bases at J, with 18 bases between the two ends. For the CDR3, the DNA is TGTGCCAGCAGCCGCTCGGGGGCCGTGAAAGAAGCTTTCTTT. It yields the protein CASSRSGAVKEAFF.

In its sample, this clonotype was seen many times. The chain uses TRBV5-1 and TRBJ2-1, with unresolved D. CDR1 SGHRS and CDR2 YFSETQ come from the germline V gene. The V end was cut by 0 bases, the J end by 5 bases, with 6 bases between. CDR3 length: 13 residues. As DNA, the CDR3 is TGCGCCAGCAGCTTGGAAGTTAACAATGAGCAGTTCTTC. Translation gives CASSLEVNNEQFF.